These T cell receptor beta chains were read from a single sample in a study of T-cell memory formation after mild COVID-19. TCRdb reprocessed the 5' RACE reads via MiXCR and lists one record per CDR3 protein. In the table there are about 600,000 distinct CDR3 sequences, 20% to 25% of which are singletons. What was sequenced was PBMCs or a T cell subset sorted from them (not recorded which). Source of these receptors: an adult woman who had mild COVID-19 (a few samples of this study predate the infection). Cell type and time point are not known. Each CDR3 is given with its conserved first and last residue. The order of the fields is V gene, D gene, clone size, J gene, CDR3 DNA, CDR3 protein. D genes are given only for firm matches. Size tells how often a clone was seen (once, few, many) or the class of an expanded clone, and some rows leave it out.

TRBV7-9,TRBD1,.,TRBJ2-3,TGTGCCAGCAGCTTAGTTACAGGGGCCACAGATACGCAGTATTTT,CASSLVTGATDTQYF
TRBV4-2,TRBD1,many,TRBJ1-6,TGTGCCAGCAGCCGAACGATCGGGACAGGGTCGAATTCACCCCTCCACTTT,CASSRTIGTGSNSPLHF
TRBV5-1,TRBD2,.,TRBJ2-5,TGCGCCAGCAGCAGGGGGACTAGCCAGCTCCAAGAGACCCAGTACTTC,CASSRGTSQLQETQYF
TRBV12-3/TRBV12-4,.,many,TRBJ2-3,TGTGCCAGCAGTTCAGGGGCGGGGACAGATACGCAGTATTTT,CASSSGAGTDTQYF
TRBV24-1,.,few,TRBJ2-5,TGTGCCACCAGTGACCGGGGGGCATTACCGGGTCGAACAGCCCAGACCCAGTACTTC,CATSDRGALPGRTAQTQYF
TRBV29-1,.,few,TRBJ1-1,TGCAGCGTTGAAGAAAGAGTGTTGGCGGACACTGAAGCTTTCTTT,CSVEERVLADTEAFF
TRBV20-1,.,few,TRBJ1-5,TGCAGTGCTAGAGATACGGGGGCGGTTAATCAGCCCCAGCATTTT,CSARDTGAVNQPQHF
TRBV30,TRBD2,.,TRBJ2-1,TGTGCCTGGATCCTGACTAGCGGGGGGTCCGGTGAGCAGTTCTTC,CAWILTSGGSGEQFF
TRBV7-7,.,few,TRBJ2-1,TGTGCTAGCAGCCCCGTTCTGGGTTCCTACAATGAGCAGTTCTTC,CASSPVLGSYNEQFF
TRBV20-1,.,.,TRBJ1-2,TGCAGTTCAGACTCTATCAGCTATGGCTACACCTTC,CSSDSISYGYTF
TRBV5-6,.,.,TRBJ1-1,TGTGCCAGCAGCTTGGGACAGGTGGGGACTGAAGCTTTCTTT,CASSLGQVGTEAFF
TRBV6-6,.,.,TRBJ2-1,TGTGCCAGCAGTTACTCGGACAGTAGTGAGTTGGATGAGCAGTTCTTC,CASSYSDSSELDEQFF
TRBV7-9,.,.,TRBJ2-2,TGTGCCAGCAGTCGGGTGGGGGCGAACACCGGGGAGCTGTTTTTT,CASSRVGANTGELFF
TRBV24-1,TRBD1,.,TRBJ2-7,TGTGCCACCAGTGACCCTCAGGGGGCTAGGGAGCAGTACTTC,CATSDPQGAREQYF